This T cell receptor beta chain was identified in a study of multiple sclerosis patients with progressive multifocal leukoencephalopathy. J lost 7 bases, V lost 5 bases, and 7 bases had no gene match. The V gene's germline CDR1 is SGHAT and CDR2 FQNNGV. The CDR3 loop spans 14 amino acids. Sequenced by immunoSEQ multiplex PCR; TCRdb stores in-frame clones only, minus some. Here the sample spans more than 30,000 clones, roughly 86% being singletons. The time point: time of PML onset. PML was confirmed by JC virus DNA in cerebrospinal fluid. Every listed patient previously received interferon beta; all PML patients were women. The T3 samples were drawn when PML began.

Sequenced here: PBMCs, sampled from a patient treated with natalizumab. This clonotype originated in a woman between 40 and 55 years old with progressive multifocal leukoencephalopathy. The rearrangement uses TRBV11-2 and TRBJ2-7, with TRBD1 matching 11 bases. The CDR3 loop is CASSPGQGAREQYF. The CDR3 coding sequence is TGTGCCAGCAGCCCAGGACAGGGGGCGAGGGAGCAGTACTTC.